These 9 T cell receptor beta chains originate from one sample sequenced in a study of response to subunit inactivated influenza vaccine. TCRdb re-called the RT-PCR reads through MiXCR, storing one row per CDR3 protein. The sample yields a few hundred thousand distinct CDR3 sequences, approximately 7.7% seen once. The sequences come from PBMCs from blood, collected 23 to 25 months after vaccination. The receptors shown here come from a man aged 50-75 years who received an inactivated influenza vaccine.

V and J are TRBV15 and TRBJ2-7; a weak D match, TRBD1 (5 bases). V was cut by 0 bases and J by 1 base, with 10 bases left in between. The CDR3 sequence is 15 residues long. Germline V CDR1 and CDR2: LNHNV, YYDKDF (reference sequence). Here the CDR3 DNA reads TGTGCCACCAGCAGAGACCCCGACAGTTCCTACGAGCAGTACTTC. Its protein product is CATSRDPDSSYEQYF.

This clonotype was detected only a few times. This chain links TRBV6-1 with TRBJ2-1, with 8 bases that match TRBD2. V dropped 2 bases and J dropped 6; count of bases not matched to a gene: 12. The CDR3 consists of 17 residues. Per germline, CDR1 MNHNS and CDR2 SASEGT. CDR3 sequence reads: CASSESFWARGGNEQFF. DNA for the CDR3: TGTGCCAGCAGTGAAAGTTTTTGGGCACGGGGGGGCAATGAGCAGTTCTTC.

The CDR3 sequence: CASSLGGGRGYNEQFF. The CDR3 DNA is TGCGCCAGCAGCTTGGGAGGCGGGAGGGGATACAATGAGCAGTTCTTC. V and J are TRBV5-1 and TRBJ2-1; 9 bases fit TRBD2. CDR1 SGHRS and CDR2 YFSETQ come from the germline V gene. J gave up 4 bases and V 0 bases, and 5 bases lay outside the gene matches. The CDR3 length is 16 residues.

This clonotype was detected ten times or more. J is TRBJ2-1 and V is TRBV27; the D gene is possibly TRBD1 (6 bases). This CDR3 comprises 14 residues. V was clipped by 6 bases and J by 8 bases, with 17 bases between them. Germline loops: CDR1 MNHEY, CDR2 SMNVEV (reference sequence). The DNA of the CDR3 is TGTGCCAGCAGGATGACAGGAGCCTGGGATGAGCAGTTCTTC. Protein product: CASRMTGAWDEQFF.

This clonotype was counted ten times or more. The genes are TRBV13 and TRBJ1-2; D gene uncertain. This CDR3 is built from 13 residues. Per the germline V gene, CDR1 is PRHDT and CDR2 is FYEKMQ (reference sequence). Trimming took off 2 bases at V and 3 bases at J, with 7 bases between the two ends. The CDR3 sequence is CASSLSQYYGYTF. CDR3 nucleotides: TGTGCCAGCAGCTTAAGTCAGTACTATGGCTACACCTTC.

This chain uses TRBV15 with TRBJ2-3; 10 nucleotides align to TRBD2. CDR3 size: 14 residues. Trimming at V came to 6 bases and at J to 0 bases, leaving 0 bases not matched to a gene. Germline CDR1 LNHNV, CDR2 YYDKDF (reference sequence). CDR3 protein: CATRTSGSTDTQYF. CDR3 sequence (DNA): TGTGCCACCAGGACTAGCGGGAGCACAGATACGCAGTATTTT.

The rearrangement uses TRBV29-1 and TRBJ2-1; D is possibly TRBD1 or TRBD2 (5 bases each). With 4 bases removed from V and 8 bases from J, the gap between germline ends came to 9 bases. This CDR3 is 11 amino acids long. CDR1 is SQVTM, CDR2 ANQGSEA, per germline. CDR3 nucleotides: TGCAGCGTTGGATTGGGGGATGAGCAGTTCTTC. This gives the protein CSVGLGDEQFF.

V gene TRBV6-5 combines with J gene TRBJ2-3; 8 bases are shared with TRBD2. Germline CDR1 is MNHEY and CDR2 is SVGAGI. The trim removed 2 bases at V and 5 bases at J, leaving 6 bases unmatched. The CDR3 totals 15 residues. DNA of the CDR3: TGTGCCAGCAGTTACGGGGTAGCGGGAATAGATACGCAGTATTTT. Amino acid sequence: CASSYGVAGIDTQYF.

The CDR3 coding sequence is TGTGCCACTAGGGACAGGACCCTGACTGAGCAGTTCTTC. Translated, it gives CATRDRTLTEQFF. The gene calls are TRBV24-1 and TRBJ2-1, with 8 bases lining up with TRBD1. CDR3 length: 13 amino acids. Losses at the gene ends were 10 bases for V and 9 bases for J; bases not matched to a gene: 10. CDR1 is KGHDR, CDR2 SFDVKD, per germline.